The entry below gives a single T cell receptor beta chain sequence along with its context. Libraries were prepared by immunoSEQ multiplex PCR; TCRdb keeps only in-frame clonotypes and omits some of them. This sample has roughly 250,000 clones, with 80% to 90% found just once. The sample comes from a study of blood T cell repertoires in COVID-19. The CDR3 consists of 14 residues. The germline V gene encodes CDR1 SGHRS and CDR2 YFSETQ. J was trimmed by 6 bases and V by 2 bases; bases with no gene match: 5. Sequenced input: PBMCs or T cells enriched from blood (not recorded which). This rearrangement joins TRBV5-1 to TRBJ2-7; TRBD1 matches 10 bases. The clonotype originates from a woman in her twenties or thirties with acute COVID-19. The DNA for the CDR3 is TGCGCCAGCAGCTTCGACAGGGGGCAGGCCGAGCAGTACTTC. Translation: CASSFDRGQAEQYF.